The source of this T cell receptor beta chain is a study of T cells after yellow fever vaccination. Study-level results: The study found a weaker secondary response that peaked faster, day 5 versus 15.

This clonotype has a handful of counts. As yet, its antigen is unknown. Trimming pared 1 base from V and 4 bases from J, leaving 17 bases between. Germline loops: CDR1 SEHNR, CDR2 FQNEAQ (reference sequence). This CDR3 contains 17 residues. TCRdb recomputed calls from the 5' RACE reads with MiXCR, one row per CDR3 protein. The table records approximately 350,000 distinct CDR3 sequences, around 10% of them present only once. This receptor was obtained from a man aged 18 to 30 who received the YFV17D yellow fever vaccine. The rearrangement uses TRBV7-9 and TRBJ2-1; D is uncertain. This specimen consisted of PBMCs, obtained on the day of the first yellow fever vaccination. The CDR3 DNA is TGTGCCAGCAGCTTAGAGTTCACCGGCCGGAAGTACAATGAGCAGTTCTTC. It translates to CASSLEFTGRKYNEQFF. The full variable domain, rest sourced from reference TRBV7-9 and TRBJ2-1, is DTGVSQNPRHKITKRGQNVTFRCDPISEHNRLYWYRQTLGQGPEFLTYFQNEAQLEKSRLLSDRFSAERPKGSFSTLEIQRTEQGDSAMYLCASSLEFTGRKYNEQFFGPGTRLTVL.